The source of this TCR beta chain is a study of T cells in Graves' hyperthyroidism and ophthalmopathy. This clonotype came up many times. TCR beta CDR3 sequences were amplified from RNA transcripts. The primer set for the first-round RT-PCR of the TCR CDR3 was HTBI. MiXCR was run by TCRdb on the multiplex PCR reads, yielding one entry per CDR3 protein. The data contain fewer than 550,000 distinct CDR3 sequences, 15% to 18% of them singletons. CDR1 and CDR2 (germline): SQVTM, ANQGSEA. CDR3 size: 12 residues. Trimming took 4 bases from V and 4 from J, leaving 7 bases between them. The rearrangement links TRBV29-1 to TRBJ2-2; no clear D gene. Sample: blood. This TCR was sampled from a woman younger than 35 with Graves' hyperthyroidism. DNA of the CDR3: TGCAGCGTTGGTCTTGTCACCGGGGAGCTGTTTTTT. Its protein is CSVGLVTGELFF.